The present T cell receptor beta chain was sequenced within a study of T cells of healthy individuals. This clonotype was detected only a few times. MiXCR, applied by TCRdb to the 5' RACE reads, yields one record per CDR3 protein. The table records about 57,000 distinct CDR3 sequences, about a sixth of them present only once. The germline V gene encodes CDR1 MNHEY and CDR2 SVGEGT. The CDR3 spans 13 residues. The V gene end was trimmed by 0 bases and the J gene end by 9 bases; junction bases not matched to a gene: 2. This clonotype was obtained from a human donor in good health. The gene calls are TRBV6-2 or TRBV6-3 and TRBJ2-1; 7 bases map to TRBD1. The CDR3 nucleotides read TGTGCCAGCAGTTACTCGAACAGGGGTGAGCAGTTCTTC. This encodes CASSYSNRGEQFF.